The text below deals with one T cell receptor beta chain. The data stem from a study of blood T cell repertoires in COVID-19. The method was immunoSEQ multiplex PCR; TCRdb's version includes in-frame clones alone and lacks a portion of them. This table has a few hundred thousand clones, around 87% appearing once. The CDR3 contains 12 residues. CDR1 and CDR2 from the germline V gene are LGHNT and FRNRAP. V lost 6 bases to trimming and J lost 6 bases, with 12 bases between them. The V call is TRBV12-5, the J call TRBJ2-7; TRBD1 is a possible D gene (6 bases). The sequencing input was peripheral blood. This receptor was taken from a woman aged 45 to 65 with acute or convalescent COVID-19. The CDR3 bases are TGTGCTAGTGGCAACAGGGTGGGCGAGCAGTACTTC. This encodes CASGNRVGEQYF.